This T cell receptor (beta chain) was sequenced during a study of blood T cell repertoires in COVID-19. In the study overall: Spain, Italy and the United States supplied samples that represented acute and convalescent COVID-19.

Germline-derived CDR1 and CDR2 are MNHEY and SMNVEV (reference sequence). CDR3 length: 14 residues. With 6 bases removed from V and 4 bases from J, the gap between germline ends came to 13 bases. In the original processing: Estimation of nucleated cell counts was performed using reference gene primer amplification. The table came from immunoSEQ multiplex PCR; TCRdb's copy has only in-frame clones and leaves some out. V, J and clone size are taken as reported in that table, and D and trimming were inferred from the DNA itself. The sample records 40,000 or so clones, around four fifths being singletons. Seattle cases were enrolled at active infection and followed longitudinally.

The chain is built from TRBV27 and TRBJ1-5, with D perhaps TRBD1 (6 bases). The receptor comes from a man aged 60 to 69 with COVID-19, enrolled during active disease. Sequencing was done on a sample of peripheral blood. DNA for the CDR3: TGTGCCAGCAGGGAACAGGGCCCTAATCAGCCCCAGCATTTT. It codes for CASREQGPNQPQHF.